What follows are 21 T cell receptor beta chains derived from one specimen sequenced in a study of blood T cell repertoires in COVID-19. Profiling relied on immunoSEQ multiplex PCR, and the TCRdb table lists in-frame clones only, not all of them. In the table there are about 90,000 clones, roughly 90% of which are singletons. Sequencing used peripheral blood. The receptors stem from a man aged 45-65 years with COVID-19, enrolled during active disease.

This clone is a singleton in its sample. CDR3: CASSLYASADNEQFF. CDR3 DNA sequence: TGCGCCAGCAGCTTATACGCCTCCGCGGACAATGAGCAGTTCTTC. This chain uses TRBV5-1 with TRBJ2-1, with D hard to call. The CDR3 spans 15 residues. Germline V CDR1 and CDR2: SGHRS, YFSETQ. Between the trimmed V and J ends, which lost 2 bases and 5 bases, there was a span of 14 bases.

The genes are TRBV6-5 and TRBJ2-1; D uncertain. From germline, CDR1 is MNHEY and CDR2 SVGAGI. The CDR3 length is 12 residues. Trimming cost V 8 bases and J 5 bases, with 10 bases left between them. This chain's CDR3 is CASEGSDNEQFF. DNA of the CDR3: TGTGCCAGCGAAGGAAGCGACAATGAGCAGTTCTTC.

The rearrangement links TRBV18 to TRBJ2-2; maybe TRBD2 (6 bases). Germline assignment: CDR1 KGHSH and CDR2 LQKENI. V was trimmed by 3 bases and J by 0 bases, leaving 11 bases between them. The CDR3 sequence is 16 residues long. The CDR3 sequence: CASSPPTGANTGELFF. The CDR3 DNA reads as TGTGCCAGCTCACCTCCGACGGGGGCGAACACCGGGGAGCTGTTTTTT.

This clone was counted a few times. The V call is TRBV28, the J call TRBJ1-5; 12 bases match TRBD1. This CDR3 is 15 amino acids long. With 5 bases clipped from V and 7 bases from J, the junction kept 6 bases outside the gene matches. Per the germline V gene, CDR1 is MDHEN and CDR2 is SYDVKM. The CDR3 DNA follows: TGTGCCAGCAGTCAGGGGACAGGGGGCTACCAGCCCCAGCATTTT. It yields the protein CASSQGTGGYQPQHF.

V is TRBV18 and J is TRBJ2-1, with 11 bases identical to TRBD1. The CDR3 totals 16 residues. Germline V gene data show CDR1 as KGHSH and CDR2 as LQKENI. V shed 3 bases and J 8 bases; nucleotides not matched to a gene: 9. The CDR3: CASSPNPGQGGDEQFF. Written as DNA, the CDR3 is TGTGCCAGCTCACCGAACCCGGGACAGGGGGGCGATGAGCAGTTCTTC.

The CDR3 region is CASSWTSGRQETQYF. CDR3 DNA: TGTGCCAGCAGCTGGACTAGCGGGAGACAAGAGACCCAGTACTTC. The J gene is TRBJ2-5, the V gene TRBV7-6; TRBD2 agrees at 13 bases. CDR3 length equals 15 residues. Unmatched junction bases numbered 1, after V lost 4 bases and J lost 2 bases. CDR1 is SGHVS, CDR2 FNYEAQ, per germline.

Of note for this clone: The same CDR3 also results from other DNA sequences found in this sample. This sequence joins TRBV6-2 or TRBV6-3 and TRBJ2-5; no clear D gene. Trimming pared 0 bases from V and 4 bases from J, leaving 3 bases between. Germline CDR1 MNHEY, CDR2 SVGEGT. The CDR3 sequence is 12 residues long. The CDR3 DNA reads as TGTGCCAGCAGTTACTCGAGAGAGACCCAGTACTTC. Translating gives CASSYSRETQYF.

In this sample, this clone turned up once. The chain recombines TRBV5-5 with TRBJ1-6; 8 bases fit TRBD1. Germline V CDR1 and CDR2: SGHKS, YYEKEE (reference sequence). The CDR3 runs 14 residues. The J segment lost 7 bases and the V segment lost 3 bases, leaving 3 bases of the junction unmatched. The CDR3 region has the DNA TGTGCCAGCAGCTCGTCAGGGGGCAATTCACCCCTCCACTTT. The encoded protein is CASSSSGGNSPLHF.

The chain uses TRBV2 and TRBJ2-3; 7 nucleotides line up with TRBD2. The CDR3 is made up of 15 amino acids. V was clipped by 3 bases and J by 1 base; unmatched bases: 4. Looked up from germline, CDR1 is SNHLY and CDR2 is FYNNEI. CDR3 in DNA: TGTGCCAGCAGTGAGCAGCGGGGCCGCACAGATACGCAGTATTTT. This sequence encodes CASSEQRGRTDTQYF.

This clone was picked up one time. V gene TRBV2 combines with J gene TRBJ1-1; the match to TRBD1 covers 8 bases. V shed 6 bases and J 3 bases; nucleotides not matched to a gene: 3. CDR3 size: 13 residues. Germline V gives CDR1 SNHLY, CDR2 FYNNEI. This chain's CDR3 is CASSVDRDTEAFF. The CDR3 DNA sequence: TGTGCCAGCAGCGTGGACAGGGACACTGAAGCTTTCTTT.

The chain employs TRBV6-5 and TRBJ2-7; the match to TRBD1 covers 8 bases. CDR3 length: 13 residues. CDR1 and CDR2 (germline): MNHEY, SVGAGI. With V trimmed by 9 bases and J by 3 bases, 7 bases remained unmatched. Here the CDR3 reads CARRFGQGYEQYF. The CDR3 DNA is TGTGCCAGACGTTTCGGACAGGGCTACGAGCAGTACTTC.

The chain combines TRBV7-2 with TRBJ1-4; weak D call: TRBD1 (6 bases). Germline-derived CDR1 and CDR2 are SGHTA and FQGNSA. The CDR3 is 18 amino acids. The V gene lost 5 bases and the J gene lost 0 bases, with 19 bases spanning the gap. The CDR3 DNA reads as TGTGCCAGCAGCCATAGCCGCGGAAGGGGGACAACTAATGAAAAACTGTTTTTT. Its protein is CASSHSRGRGTTNEKLFF.

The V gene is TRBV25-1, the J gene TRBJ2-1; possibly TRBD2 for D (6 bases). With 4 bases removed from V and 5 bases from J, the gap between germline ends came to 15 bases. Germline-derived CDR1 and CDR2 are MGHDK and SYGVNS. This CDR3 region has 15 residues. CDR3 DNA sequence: TGTGCCAGCAGTGCCGCCGGGACTCCAAACAATGAGCAGTTCTTC. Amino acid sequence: CASSAAGTPNNEQFF.

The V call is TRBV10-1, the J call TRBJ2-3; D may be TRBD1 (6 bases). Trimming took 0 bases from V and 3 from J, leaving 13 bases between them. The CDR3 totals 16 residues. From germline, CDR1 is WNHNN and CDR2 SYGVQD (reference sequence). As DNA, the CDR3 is TGCGCCAGCAGTGAGTCACAGGGTCTAGGGACAGATACGCAGTATTTT. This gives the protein CASSESQGLGTDTQYF.

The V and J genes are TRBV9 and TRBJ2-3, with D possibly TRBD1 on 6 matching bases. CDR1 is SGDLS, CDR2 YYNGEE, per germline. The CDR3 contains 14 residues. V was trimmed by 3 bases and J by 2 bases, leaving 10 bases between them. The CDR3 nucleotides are TGTGCCAGCAGCGGGACAGTATACACAGATACGCAGTATTTT. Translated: CASSGTVYTDTQYF.

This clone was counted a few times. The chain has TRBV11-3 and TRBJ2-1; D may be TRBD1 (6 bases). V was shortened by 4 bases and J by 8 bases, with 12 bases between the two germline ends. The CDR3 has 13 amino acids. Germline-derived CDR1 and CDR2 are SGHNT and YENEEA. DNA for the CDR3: TGTGCCAGCAGCTCATGGTCAGGGGATGAGCAGTTCTTC. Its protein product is CASSSWSGDEQFF.

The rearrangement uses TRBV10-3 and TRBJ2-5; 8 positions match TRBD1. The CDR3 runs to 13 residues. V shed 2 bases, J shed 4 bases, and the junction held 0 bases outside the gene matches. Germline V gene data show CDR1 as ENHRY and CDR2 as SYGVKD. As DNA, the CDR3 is TGTGCCATCAGTGAGGGACAGGGAGAGACCCAGTACTTC. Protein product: CAISEGQGETQYF.

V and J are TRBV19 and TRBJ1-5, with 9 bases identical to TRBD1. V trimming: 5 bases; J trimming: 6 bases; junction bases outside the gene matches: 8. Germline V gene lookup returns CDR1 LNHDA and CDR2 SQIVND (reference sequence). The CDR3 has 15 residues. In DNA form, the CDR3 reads TGTGCCAGTAGTGGGTCCGGGACAGGGCTTCAGCCCCAGCATTTT. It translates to CASSGSGTGLQPQHF.

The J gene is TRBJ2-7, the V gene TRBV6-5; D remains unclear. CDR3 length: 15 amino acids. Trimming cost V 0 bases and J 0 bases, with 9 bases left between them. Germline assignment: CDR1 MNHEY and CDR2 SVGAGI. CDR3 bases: TGTGCCAGCAGTTACTCGGTATCGGGCTCCTACGAGCAGTACTTC. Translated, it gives CASSYSVSGSYEQYF.

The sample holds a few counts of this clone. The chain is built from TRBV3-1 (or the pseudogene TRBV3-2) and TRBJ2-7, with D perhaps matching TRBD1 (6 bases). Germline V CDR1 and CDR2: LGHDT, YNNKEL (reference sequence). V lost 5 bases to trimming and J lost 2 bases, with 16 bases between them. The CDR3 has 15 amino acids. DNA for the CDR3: TGTGCCAGCAGCTCCGCGGACAGCAGACCCTACGAGCAGTACTTC. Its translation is CASSSADSRPYEQYF.

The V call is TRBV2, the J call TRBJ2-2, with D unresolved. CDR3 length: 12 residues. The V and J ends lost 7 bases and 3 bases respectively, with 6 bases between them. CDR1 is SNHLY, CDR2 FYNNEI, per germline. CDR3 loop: CASTGDTGELFF. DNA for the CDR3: TGTGCCAGCACAGGCGACACCGGGGAGCTGTTTTTT. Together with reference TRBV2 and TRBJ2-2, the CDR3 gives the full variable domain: EPEVTQTPSHQVTQMGQEVILRCVPISNHLYFYWYRQILGQKVEFLVSFYNNEISEKSEIFDDQFSVERPDGSNFTLKIRSTKLEDSAMYFCASTGDTGELFFGEGSRLTVL.